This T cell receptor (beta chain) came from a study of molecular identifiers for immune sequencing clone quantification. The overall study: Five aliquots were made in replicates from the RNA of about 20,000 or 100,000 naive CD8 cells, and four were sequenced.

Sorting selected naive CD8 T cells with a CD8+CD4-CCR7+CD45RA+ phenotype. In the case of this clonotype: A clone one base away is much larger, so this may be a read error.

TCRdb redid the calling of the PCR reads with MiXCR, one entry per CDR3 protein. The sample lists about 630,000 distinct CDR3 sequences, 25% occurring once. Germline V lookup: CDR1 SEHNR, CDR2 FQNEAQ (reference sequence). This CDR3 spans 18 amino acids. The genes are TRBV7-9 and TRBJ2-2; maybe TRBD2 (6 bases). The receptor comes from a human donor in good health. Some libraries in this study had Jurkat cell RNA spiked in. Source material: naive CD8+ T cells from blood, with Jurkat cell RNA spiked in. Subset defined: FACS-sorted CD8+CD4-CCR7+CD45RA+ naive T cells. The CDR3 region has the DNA TGTGTCAGCAGCTCCCCCGTCGCGGGGTCAATGGGGACCGGGGAGCTGTTTTTT. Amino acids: CVSSSPVAGSMGTGELFF.